This record looks at one T cell receptor (beta chain) sequence and its context. The antigen it binds to is not known. The sample holds no much larger clone one base away, and base qualities are not on file. The data belong to a study of blood T cell repertoires in COVID-19 (dated by TCRdb to 2019 to 2021). A note on the overall study: The collaborator samples originated in the United States, Italy and Spain and spanned the acute and convalescent phases of COVID-19. A de-identified subject ID, COVID-19 status, age in years and sex were almost always included in the sample metadata. The repertoires were released in a freely available public database meant as a resource for research on the immune response to SARS-CoV-2. Samples came from the ongoing ImmuneRACE study (first 160 participants) plus 1,254 subjects from 6 global collaborators. Where HLA class I and class II types were available, the types were taken from metadata supplied by the sample provider, not from assay-based typing. Subjects who had been exposed to COVID-19, were actively infected with it, or had recovered from it provided the deeply sampled blood TCRbeta repertoires that made up the dataset. The prospective study material was composed of cDNA or gDNA derived from T cells, B-cell-depleted T cells, or PBMCs.

One collaborating source in Seattle enrolled patients while the patients were actively infected and followed the patients over time throughout the course of disease. Each collaborating institution followed its own protocols to collect whole blood in K2EDTA tubes. Collaborator samples were shipped for TCRbeta analysis as frozen whole blood, isolated PBMCs, or DNA extracted from either sample type. CDR1 and CDR2, per the germline V gene (reference sequence), are LNHDA and SQIVND. Its CDR3 holds 16 amino acids, cysteine through phenylalanine. The CDR3 DNA has 48 bases and is translated from base 1. The germline ends are 14 bases apart after V is trimmed by 3 bases and J by 0 bases. TCRbeta CDR3 regions were amplified from genomic DNA by means of the immunoSEQ Assay, a bias-controlled multiplex PCR. For the original study's pipeline: The number of nucleated cells in each sample was estimated from the amplification of reference gene primers within the assay. To quantify the absolute abundance of each unique TCRbeta CDR3 rearrangement, sequence reads were collapsed and filtered. For each sample, productive Simpson clonality was calculated as the square root of Simpson's diversity index over productive rearrangements. Imported from immuneACCESS, the table was reduced by TCRdb to in-frame sequences with V and J called. These copies leave out some clones; in studies compared against another copy, an unresolved V gene accounts for under half, and the cause of the remainder is not known. That table is the source of V, J and clone size, and D and trimming were worked out from the DNA. This sample gives 200,000 to 250,000 clones in total; approximately 78% of them show up just once. The ten biggest clones cover approximately 8% of the sample.

What the authors observed across the whole study: Clinical and demographic metadata were provided uncurated, with the amount varying by source and participant.

Rearrangement joined TRBV19 to TRBJ1-1; a confident D gene designation cannot be given. This TCR was sampled from a woman older than 75 with COVID-19, enrolled during active disease. Sequencing used peripheral blood. The bases read TGTGCCAGTAGTATGGGTTCGGGTCGCCTGAACACTGAAGCTTTCTTT. The resulting protein is CASSMGSGRLNTEAFF.